This T cell receptor beta chain comes out of a study of blood T cell repertoires in COVID-19 (dated by TCRdb to 2018 to 2020). Study-level background: Collaborator samples came from the United States, Italy and Spain and covered acute and convalescent phases of COVID-19. Subjects who had been exposed to COVID-19, were actively infected with it, or had recovered from it provided the deeply sampled blood TCRbeta repertoires that made up the dataset. The repertoires were released in a freely available public database meant as a resource for research on the immune response to SARS-CoV-2. Samples were obtained from the ongoing ImmuneRACE study (first 160 participants) and from over a thousand subjects provided by 6 global collaborators. Where available, HLA class I and class II types were taken from metadata supplied by the sample provider and were not determined by assay-based typing. The prospective study material was composed of cDNA or gDNA derived from T cells, B-cell-depleted T cells, or PBMCs. Sample metadata almost always included a de-identified subject ID, COVID-19 status, age in years and sex. Broader findings and caveats from the paper: The amount of clinical and demographic metadata varied by source and participant and was provided uncurated.

Notes on this clone: The target of this receptor is not known. The input lacks base qualities; no much larger clone sits a single base away.

Sequences MNHEY (CDR1) and SMNVEV (CDR2) are obtained from the germline V gene (reference sequence). The V end gives up 2 bases and the J end 1 base, leaving 6 bases in the junction not matched to a gene. The CDR3 has 16 amino acids, counting the end cysteine and phenylalanine. Of the read, only the CDR3 DNA is kept; its 48 bases are in frame from base 1. TCRbeta CDR3 regions were amplified from genomic DNA using the immunoSEQ Assay, a bias-controlled multiplex PCR. Regarding the original processing steps: The number of nucleated cells in each sample was estimated by amplification of reference gene primers within the assay. Sequence reads were collapsed and filtered to measure the absolute abundance of every unique TCRbeta CDR3 rearrangement. Productive Simpson clonality was computed per sample as the square root of Simpson's diversity index over productive rearrangements. The table was pulled from immuneACCESS by TCRdb, which kept in-frame rearrangements only. Such tables lose some clones; where checked, under half of the loss comes from unresolved V genes, and the rest has no known cause. V, J and clone size derive from that table, while D and trimming were established from the DNA sequence. Counted in this sample were approximately 260,000 clones; roughly 89% of them appeared once. 4% to 5% of the sample comes from the top ten.

A second Seattle source provided samples from volunteer blood donors who had recovered from COVID-19. Each collaborating institution followed its own protocols to collect whole blood in K2EDTA tubes. For TCRbeta analysis, collaborator samples were shipped as frozen whole blood, as isolated PBMCs, or as DNA extracted from either sample type. The rearranged chain carries TRBV27 and TRBJ2-3; 7 middle bases align to TRBD2. This sequence was found in a woman aged 40 to 55 who had recovered from COVID-19. Material: peripheral blood. The DNA is TGTGCCAGCAGTTTAACGACGGCGGGGGGCACAGATACGCAGTATTTT. Translated, it gives CASSLTTAGGTDTQYF.